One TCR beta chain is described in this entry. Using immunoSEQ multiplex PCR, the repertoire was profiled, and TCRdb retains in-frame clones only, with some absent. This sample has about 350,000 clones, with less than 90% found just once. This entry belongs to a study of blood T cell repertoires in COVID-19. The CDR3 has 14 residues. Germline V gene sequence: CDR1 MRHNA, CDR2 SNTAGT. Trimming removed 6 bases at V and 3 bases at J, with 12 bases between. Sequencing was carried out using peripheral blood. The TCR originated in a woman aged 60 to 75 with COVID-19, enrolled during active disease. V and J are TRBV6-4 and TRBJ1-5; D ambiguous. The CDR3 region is CASSRVMINQPQHF. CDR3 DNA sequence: TGTGCCAGCAGCCGGGTCATGATCAATCAGCCCCAGCATTTT.